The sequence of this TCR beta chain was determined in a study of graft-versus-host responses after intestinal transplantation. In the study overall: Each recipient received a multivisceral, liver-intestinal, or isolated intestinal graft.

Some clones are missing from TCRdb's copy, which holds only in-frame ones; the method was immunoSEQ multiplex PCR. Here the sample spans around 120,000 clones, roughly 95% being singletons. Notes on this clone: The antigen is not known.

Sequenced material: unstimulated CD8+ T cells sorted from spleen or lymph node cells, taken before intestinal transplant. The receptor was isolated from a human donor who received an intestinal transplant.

CDR3: CASSSGQGAFGYTF. CDR3 nucleotides: TGCGCCAGCAGCTCCGGACAGGGGGCTTTTGGCTACACCTTC. The chain recombines TRBV5-1 with TRBJ1-2; 11 bases align to TRBD1. V dropped 3 bases and J dropped 7; count of bases not matched to a gene: 5. The germline CDR1 and CDR2 sequences are SGHRS and YFSETQ. The CDR3 has 14 amino acids.